These 24 T cell receptor beta chains were sequenced from one sample in a study of T cells in Graves' hyperthyroidism and ophthalmopathy (dated by TCRdb to the late 2010s). The library was produced with multiplex PCR. Sequenced on an Illumina HiSeq 2000. The TCR beta CDR3 regions were amplified from the RNA transcripts. A first-round RT-PCR of the TCR CDR3 used the HTBI primer set with the Qiagen OneStep RT-PCR kit. TCRdb ran its own pipeline on the public reads, namely fastp trimming at Q25 and MiXCR clone calling, and kept in-frame beta chains. All rows with the same CDR3 protein become a single entry with the most common DNA and genes. This sample is represented by 750,000 to 950,000 distinct CDR3 sequences; 35% to 45% of them were singletons. Together, the top ten hold approximately 8.7% of the sample. The sequenced sample was blood. These receptors were taken from a young man with Graves' hyperthyroidism.

With regard to this clonotype: A much larger clonotype is one base distant, so this may be a read error. The chain couples TRBV29-1 to TRBJ2-5; the D gene could be TRBD1 or TRBD2 (6 bases each). The germline V gene has CDR1 SQVTM and CDR2 ANQGSEA. There are 13 residues in the CDR3. CDR3 loop: CSGRTGAAGTQHF. CDR3 DNA sequence: TGCAGCGGGAGGACGGGGGCAGCAGGGACCCAGCACTTC.

For this clonotype: A read error may produce the germline difference seen at one junction end. V is TRBV2 and J is TRBJ2-6; D is perhaps TRBD1 or TRBD2 (5 bases each). This CDR3 spans 14 amino acids. Per the germline V gene, CDR1 is SNHLY and CDR2 is FYNNEI. The CDR3 reads CASIGDPGVNVLTF. CDR3 nucleotides: TGTGCCAGCATCGGGGACCCTGGGGTCAACGTCCTGACTTTC.

The J gene is TRBJ2-5, the V gene TRBV7-2; 8 nucleotides line up with TRBD1. V shed 6 bases and J 5 bases; nucleotides not matched to a gene: 5. The germline V gene has CDR1 SGHTA and CDR2 FQGNSA. The length of the CDR3 is 13 residues. The CDR3 spells CASRTTGAETQYF. The CDR3 DNA is TGTGCCAGCAGGACGACAGGGGCCGAGACCCAGTACTTC. The full variable domain, its missing parts supplied by reference TRBV7-2 and TRBJ2-5, is GAGVSQSPSNKVTEKGKDVELRCDPISGHTALYWYRQSLGQGLEFLIYFQGNSAPDKSGLPSDRFSAERTGGSVSTLTIQRTQQEDSAVYLCASRTTGAETQYFGPGTRLLVL.

This chain uses TRBV2 with TRBJ2-1; tentatively, D is TRBD1 (6 bases). Germline CDR1 SNHLY, CDR2 FYNNEI. Trimming removed 4 bases at V and 4 bases at J, with 14 bases between. The CDR3 has 15 amino acids. CDR3 in amino acids: CASSGIRGTYNEQFF. The CDR3 region has the DNA TGTGCCAGCAGTGGGATCAGGGGAACATACAATGAGCAGTTCTTC.

The chain employs TRBV9 and TRBJ2-2; TRBD2 agrees at 12 bases. J was trimmed by 4 bases and V by 5 bases; bases with no gene match: 15. CDR1 is SGDLS, CDR2 YYNGEE, per germline. This CDR3 is built from 19 residues. The CDR3 spells CASSEVGLAGGPVTGELFF. Here the CDR3 DNA reads TGTGCCAGCAGTGAAGTTGGGCTAGCGGGAGGGCCGGTCACCGGGGAGCTGTTTTTT.

This chain links TRBV6-5 with TRBJ1-4; TRBD1 is a possible D gene (6 bases). CDR1 and CDR2 (germline): MNHEY, SVGAGI. Trimming removed 2 bases at V and 7 bases at J, with 17 bases between. The CDR3 has 16 amino acids. The CDR3 loop reads CASSYRWTAGGEKLFF. The CDR3 region has the DNA TGTGCCAGCAGTTACCGATGGACAGCCGGCGGTGAAAAACTGTTTTTT.

The chain joins TRBV7-9 to TRBJ1-1; maybe TRBD1 (5 bases). The V end was cut by 2 bases, the J end by 2 bases, with 15 bases between. Per the germline V gene, CDR1 is SEHNR and CDR2 is FQNEAQ (reference sequence). The CDR3 has 16 residues. CDR3: CASSLSWQGQNTEAFF. The DNA of the CDR3 is TGTGCCAGCAGCTTATCCTGGCAGGGCCAAAACACTGAAGCTTTCTTT.

CDR3 residues: CASEDRGGYGYTF. DNA for the CDR3: TGTGCCAGTGAGGACAGAGGCGGCTATGGCTACACCTTC. This chain links TRBV2 with TRBJ1-2; D possibly corresponds to TRBD1 (6 bases). The germline V gene has CDR1 SNHLY and CDR2 FYNNEI. With 9 bases removed from V and 4 bases from J, the gap between germline ends came to 15 bases. The CDR3 runs 13 residues.

This clonotype has a handful of counts. V and J are TRBV5-8 and TRBJ2-5, with TRBD2 matching 8 bases. The V segment lost 4 bases and the J segment 6 bases; nucleotides outside the gene matches: 17. Germline-derived CDR1 and CDR2 are SGHTS and YDEGEE. CDR3 length: 17 amino acids. In nucleotides, the CDR3 is TGTGCCAGCAGCACCCGAACGGGGGGCGCGGGAGGAAAGACCCAGTACTTC. It encodes CASSTRTGGAGGKTQYF.

The chain employs TRBV6-1 and TRBJ1-6, with TRBD1 matching over 7 bases. The CDR3 covers 17 residues. Germline assignment: CDR1 MNHNS and CDR2 SASEGT. V was clipped by 7 bases and J by 9 bases; unmatched bases: 18. CDR3 amino acids: CASTPRPGQLNFSPLHF. The CDR3 DNA is TGTGCCAGCACCCCTCGTCCGGGACAGCTTAATTTTTCACCCCTCCACTTT.

Many counts were recorded for this clonotype. The chain links TRBV12-3 or TRBV12-4 to TRBJ1-5; D ambiguous. Trimming removed 5 bases from V and 5 bases from J, with 10 bases in between. The CDR3 sequence is 13 residues long. The CDR3 DNA is TGTGCCAGCAGTCTGGACGGTCATCAGCCCCAGCATTTT. It is translated as CASSLDGHQPQHF.

The chain has TRBV29-1 and TRBJ2-5; either TRBD1 or TRBD2 may supply D (6 bases each). CDR1 and CDR2 from the germline V gene are SQVTM and ANQGSEA. V was cut by 6 bases and J by 7 bases, with 15 bases left in between. CDR3 length equals 12 residues. CDR3 amino acids: CSVDARGGTQYF. In nucleotides, the CDR3 is TGCAGCGTAGACGCCAGGGGAGGGACCCAGTACTTC.

This clonotype appeared many times. The chain uses TRBV24-1 and TRBJ2-2; 8 nucleotides agree with TRBD1. Germline CDR1 KGHDR, CDR2 SFDVKD. Trimming took 7 bases from V and 0 from J; bases not matched to a gene: 6. The CDR3 covers 16 residues. This CDR3 is CATRGGTGSNTGELFF. The CDR3 DNA sequence: TGTGCCACCAGGGGCGGGACAGGTTCGAACACCGGGGAGCTGTTTTTT.

In its sample, this clonotype was seen many times. V and J are TRBV12-3 or TRBV12-4 and TRBJ2-7, with D unresolved. The CDR3 contains 13 residues. Between the trimmed V and J ends, which lost 3 bases and 0 bases, there was a span of 6 bases. CDR3: CASSFGDSYEQYF. CDR3 in DNA: TGTGCCAGCAGTTTCGGCGACTCCTACGAGCAGTACTTC.

This clonotype was counted between two and nine times. The chain employs TRBV12-3 or TRBV12-4 and TRBJ1-1; D remains ambiguous. Trimming cost V 1 base and J 5 bases, with 11 bases left between them. This CDR3 comprises 14 residues. The CDR3 here is CASSLVPTGTEAFF. CDR3 DNA sequence: TGTGCCAGCAGTTTAGTACCGACGGGTACTGAAGCTTTCTTT.

The rearrangement links TRBV10-2 to TRBJ1-2, with no clear D. Trimming cost V 0 bases and J 5 bases, with 7 bases left between them. CDR3 length: 13 amino acids. The germline gives CDR1 WSHSY, CDR2 SAAADI. As DNA, the CDR3 is TGCGCCAGCAGTGAGTCGAAGGATTATGGCTACACCTTC. This translates into CASSESKDYGYTF.

This clonotype was counted ten times or more. The CDR3 DNA reads as TGTGCCAGTAGGGGGCTCAAGGGATTGGAAACTGAAGCTTTCTTT. It encodes CASRGLKGLETEAFF. V usage is TRBV19 and J usage is TRBJ1-1, with D possibly being TRBD1 (5 bases). Germline CDR1 is LNHDA and CDR2 is SQIVND (reference sequence). The CDR3 covers 15 residues. Between the trimmed V and J ends, which lost 6 bases and 5 bases, there was a span of 19 bases.

The gene calls are TRBV25-1 and TRBJ1-5, with 8 positions matching TRBD1. The V gene's germline CDR1 is MGHDK and CDR2 SYGVNS. The CDR3 runs 13 residues. The V segment lost 8 bases and the J segment 9 bases; nucleotides outside the gene matches: 9. CDR3 in amino acids: CASAGQGGRPQHF. CDR3 coding DNA: TGTGCCAGCGCCGGACAGGGCGGTCGGCCCCAGCATTTT. The full variable domain, rest sourced from reference TRBV25-1 and TRBJ1-5, is EADIYQTPRYLVIGTGKKITLECSQTMGHDKMYWYQQDPGMELHLIHYSYGVNSTEKGDLSSESTVSRIRTEHFPLTLESARPSHTSQYLCASAGQGGRPQHFGDGTRLSIL.

This clonotype turned up a few times. Germline is not matched at one junction end, which may reflect a read error. The chain uses TRBV7-9 and TRBJ1-2, with D possibly matching TRBD1 (5 bases). The CDR3 totals 15 residues. Germline V gives CDR1 SEHNR, CDR2 FQNEAQ (reference sequence). This CDR3 reads CVSSTPGLWGDGYTF. The CDR3 bases are TGTGTCAGCAGCACACCCGGGCTGTGGGGGGATGGCTACACCTTC.

This clonotype was detected only a few times. The J gene is TRBJ2-5, the V gene TRBV7-9; 8 bases fit TRBD2. The germline V gene encodes CDR1 SEHNR and CDR2 FQNEAQ (reference sequence). Trimming cost V 3 bases and J 4 bases; bases outside gene matches: 4. The CDR3 contains 14 residues. CDR3 nucleotide sequence: TGTGCCAGCAGCTTTTTAGCGGGAAGAGAGACCCAGTACTTC. Translation gives CASSFLAGRETQYF. Variable domain in full (rest from reference TRBV7-9 and TRBJ2-5): DTGVSQNPRHKITKRGQNVTFRCDPISEHNRLYWYRQTLGQGPEFLTYFQNEAQLEKSRLLSDRFSAERPKGSFSTLEIQRTEQGDSAMYLCASSFLAGRETQYFGPGTRLLVL.

On this clonotype itself: This could be a read error, since a much larger clone is one nucleotide away. The chain recombines TRBV14 with TRBJ1-2; tentative D call: TRBD1 (5 bases). This CDR3 has 14 amino acids. The germline V and J ends were trimmed by 1 base and 10 bases, with 16 bases remaining between them. Germline V gene data show CDR1 as SGHDN and CDR2 as FVKESK. The CDR3 coding sequence is TGTGCCAGCAGCCAAGGGTTGCAGGGAGCGGACTACACCTTC. It codes for CASSQGLQGADYTF.

CDR3 residues: CASKIEGVNYGYTF. Here the CDR3 DNA reads TGTGCCAGCAAGATTGAGGGGGTAAACTATGGCTACACCTTC. The chain has TRBV6-1 and TRBJ1-2; maybe TRBD1 (6 bases). Germline CDR1 is MNHNS and CDR2 is SASEGT. CDR3 length: 14 residues. V was clipped by 7 bases and J by 2 bases, with 14 bases between them.

This clonotype was seen a handful of times. The genes are TRBV6-5 and TRBJ1-6, with unresolved D. Germline CDR1 reads MNHEY; CDR2 reads SVGAGI. The V end lost 1 base, the J end lost 13 bases, and 8 bases lay between the germline ends. This CDR3 is 12 amino acids long. The CDR3 DNA reads as TGTGCCAGCAGTTACTGGCCCTCGCCCCTCCACTTT. It is translated as CASSYWPSPLHF.

CDR3 region: CSVEASGSYEQYF. CDR3 nucleotides: TGCAGCGTAGAGGCTAGCGGTTCCTACGAGCAGTACTTC. The chain is built from TRBV29-1 and TRBJ2-7, with 7 bases identical to TRBD2. This CDR3 has 13 residues. Germline values: CDR1 SQVTM, CDR2 ANQGSEA. V gave up 6 bases and J gave up 1 base; unmatched junction bases: 6.